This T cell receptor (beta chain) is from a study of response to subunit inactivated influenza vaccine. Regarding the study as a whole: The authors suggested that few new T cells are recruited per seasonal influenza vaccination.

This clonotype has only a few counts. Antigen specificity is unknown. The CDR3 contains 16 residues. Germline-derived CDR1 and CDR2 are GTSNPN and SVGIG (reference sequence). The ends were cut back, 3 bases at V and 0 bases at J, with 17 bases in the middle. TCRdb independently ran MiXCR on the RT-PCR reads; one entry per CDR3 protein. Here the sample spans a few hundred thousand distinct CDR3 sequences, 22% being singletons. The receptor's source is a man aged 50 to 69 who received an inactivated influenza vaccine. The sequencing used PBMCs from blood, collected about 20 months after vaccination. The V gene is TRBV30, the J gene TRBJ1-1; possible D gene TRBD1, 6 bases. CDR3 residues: CAWSHSPGHLNTEAFF. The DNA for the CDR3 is TGTGCCTGGAGCCACTCACCGGGACATTTGAACACTGAAGCTTTCTTT. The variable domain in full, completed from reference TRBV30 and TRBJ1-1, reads SQTIHQWPATLVQPVGSPLSLECTVEGTSNPNLYWYRQAAGRGLQLLFYSVGIGQISSEVPQNLSASRPQDRQFILSSKKLLLSDSGFYLCAWSHSPGHLNTEAFFGQGTRLTVV.